These 8 T cell receptor beta chains were sequenced from one sample in a study of cytomegalovirus exposure and HLA in healthy donors. The PCR was carried out with 60 Vbeta primers and 13 Jbeta primers. This table comes from immunoSEQ multiplex PCR, and its TCRdb copy is limited to in-frame clones, with some not included. The repertoire holds some 160,000 clones, with approximately 81% as singletons. The sequenced sample was PBMCs. These receptor sequences come from a man younger than 45 in good health and CMV-seropositive.

V gene TRBV15 combines with J gene TRBJ2-5; D perhaps matches TRBD1 (5 bases). CDR1 and CDR2 from the germline V gene are LNHNV and YYDKDF (reference sequence). The CDR3 runs to 15 residues. The V gene lost 0 bases and the J gene lost 4 bases, with 12 bases spanning the gap. The CDR3 here is CATSRDRDSGETQYF. CDR3 in DNA: TGTGCCACCAGCAGAGATCGAGACAGTGGAGAGACCCAGTACTTC.

V is TRBV7-2 and J is TRBJ2-6, with a possible D match to TRBD1 (6 bases). The V end lost 5 bases, the J end lost 4 bases, and 12 bases lay between the germline ends. The CDR3 loop spans 15 amino acids. CDR1 is SGHTA and CDR2 is FQGNSA in the germline V gene. In DNA form, the CDR3 reads TGTGCCAGCAGCGAAAACAGGGCCGGGGCCAACGTCCTGACTTTC. The encoded protein is CASSENRAGANVLTF.

The CDR3 loop is CASSPLAESSYNEQFF. The CDR3 coding sequence is TGCGCCAGCAGCCCTTTGGCGGAGAGCTCCTACAATGAGCAGTTCTTC. The chain uses TRBV5-1 and TRBJ2-1; D unresolved. This CDR3 comprises 16 residues. CDR1 is SGHRS, CDR2 YFSETQ, per germline. V was shortened by 4 bases and J by 0 bases, with 14 bases between the two germline ends.

This chain uses TRBV7-8 with TRBJ2-7; 9 nucleotides match TRBD2. This CDR3 contains 14 residues. V was pared by 5 bases and J by 0 bases, with 2 bases of the junction left unmatched. Germline-derived CDR1 and CDR2 are SGHVS and FQNEAQ. For the CDR3, the DNA is TGTGCCAGCAGCAAGACTAGCGGCTCCTACGAGCAGTACTTC. Translated: CASSKTSGSYEQYF.

A few counts support this clone. The gene calls are TRBV29-1 and TRBJ1-1, with D hard to call. V dropped 1 base and J dropped 0 bases, with 6 bases sitting between them. From germline, CDR1 is SQVTM and CDR2 ANQGSEA. The CDR3 loop spans 13 amino acids. CDR3: CSVEVDMNTEAFF. The CDR3 DNA reads TGCAGCGTTGAAGTCGACATGAACACTGAAGCTTTCTTT.

This chain links TRBV29-1 with TRBJ1-2; 7 bases align to TRBD1. Per germline, CDR1 SQVTM and CDR2 ANQGSEA. J was trimmed by 8 bases and V by 6 bases; bases with no gene match: 6. The CDR3 consists of 11 residues. CDR3 coding DNA: TGCAGCGTAGAGGGGGCGGAAGGCTACACCTTC. This translates into CSVEGAEGYTF. The full variable domain, completed using reference TRBV29-1 and TRBJ1-2, is SAVISQKPSRDICQRGTSLTIQCQVDSQVTMMFWYRQQPGQSLTLIATANQGSEATYESGFVIDKFPISRPNLTFSTLTVSNMSPEDSSIYLCSVEGAEGYTFGSGTRLTVV.

As regards this clone: Other DNA variants within this sample encode the same CDR3. V usage is TRBV29-1 and J usage is TRBJ1-2; 7 nucleotides match TRBD1. After removal of 6 bases from V and 2 bases from J, the junction contained 6 bases not matched to a gene. The V gene's germline CDR1 is SQVTM and CDR2 ANQGSEA. The CDR3 length is 13 residues. CDR3 in amino acids: CSVGDSINYGYTF. The CDR3 coding sequence is TGCAGCGTCGGGGACAGTATAAACTATGGCTACACCTTC.

This chain joins TRBV4-3 and TRBJ2-7; 8 bases fit TRBD1. J gave up 2 bases and V 0 bases, and 12 bases lay outside the gene matches. Germline CDR1 is LGHNA and CDR2 is YSLEER. The CDR3 sequence is 18 residues long. CDR3 sequence (DNA): TGCGCCAGCAGCCAAGATCTTCGACAGGGGATGAGGCCCTACGAGCAGTACTTC. Protein: CASSQDLRQGMRPYEQYF.